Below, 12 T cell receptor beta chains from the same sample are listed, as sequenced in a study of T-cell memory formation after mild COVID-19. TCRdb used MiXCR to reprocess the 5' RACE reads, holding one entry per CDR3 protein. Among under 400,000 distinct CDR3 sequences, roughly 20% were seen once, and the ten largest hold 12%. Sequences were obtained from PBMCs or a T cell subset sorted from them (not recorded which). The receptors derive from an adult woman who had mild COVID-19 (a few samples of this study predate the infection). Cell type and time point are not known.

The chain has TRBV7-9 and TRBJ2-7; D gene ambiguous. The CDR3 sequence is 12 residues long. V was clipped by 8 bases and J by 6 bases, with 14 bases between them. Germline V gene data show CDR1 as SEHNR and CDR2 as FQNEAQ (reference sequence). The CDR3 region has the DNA TGTGCCAGCGATCCCATTGCCCTCGAGCAGTACTTC. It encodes CASDPIALEQYF.

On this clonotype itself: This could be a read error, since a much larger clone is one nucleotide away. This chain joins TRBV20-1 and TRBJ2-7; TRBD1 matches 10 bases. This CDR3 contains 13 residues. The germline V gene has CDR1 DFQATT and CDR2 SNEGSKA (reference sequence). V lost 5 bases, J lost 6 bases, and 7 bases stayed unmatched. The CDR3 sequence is CSARQGDRGEQYF. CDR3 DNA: TGCAGTGCTCGTCAGGGGGACAGGGGCGAGCAGTACTTC.

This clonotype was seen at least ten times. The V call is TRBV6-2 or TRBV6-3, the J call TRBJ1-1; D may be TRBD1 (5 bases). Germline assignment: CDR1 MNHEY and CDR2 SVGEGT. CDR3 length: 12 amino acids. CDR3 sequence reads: CAGRGVLTEAFF. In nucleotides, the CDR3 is TGTGCTGGGCGAGGGGTTCTCACTGAAGCTTTCTTT.

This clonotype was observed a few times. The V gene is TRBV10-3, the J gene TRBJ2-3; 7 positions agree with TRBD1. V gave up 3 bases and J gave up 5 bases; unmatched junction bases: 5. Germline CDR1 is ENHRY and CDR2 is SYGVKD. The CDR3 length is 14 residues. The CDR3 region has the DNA TGTGCCATCAGTGAAAGGGGGCCTAGAGATACGCAGTATTTT. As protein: CAISERGPRDTQYF.

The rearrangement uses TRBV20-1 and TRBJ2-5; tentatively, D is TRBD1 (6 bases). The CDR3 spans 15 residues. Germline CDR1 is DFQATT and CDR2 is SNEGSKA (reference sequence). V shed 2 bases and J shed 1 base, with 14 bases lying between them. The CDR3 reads CSARIPDRPQETQYF. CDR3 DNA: TGCAGTGCTAGAATCCCAGACAGGCCCCAAGAGACCCAGTACTTC.

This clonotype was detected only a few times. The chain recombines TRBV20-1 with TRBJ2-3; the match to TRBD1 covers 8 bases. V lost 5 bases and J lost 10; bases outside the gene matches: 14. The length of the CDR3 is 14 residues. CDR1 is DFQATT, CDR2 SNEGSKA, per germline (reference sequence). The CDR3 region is CSADRGSLPRAQYF. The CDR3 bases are TGCAGTGCTGACAGGGGTTCCCTACCCCGGGCGCAGTATTTT.

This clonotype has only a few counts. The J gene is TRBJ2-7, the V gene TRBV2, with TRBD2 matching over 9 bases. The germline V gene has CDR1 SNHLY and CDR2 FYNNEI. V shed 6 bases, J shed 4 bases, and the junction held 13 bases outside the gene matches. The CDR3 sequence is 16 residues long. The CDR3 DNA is TGTGCCAGCAGCCAGGGGAGTAGCGGGGGCCAATACGAGCAGTACTTC. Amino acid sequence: CASSQGSSGGQYEQYF.

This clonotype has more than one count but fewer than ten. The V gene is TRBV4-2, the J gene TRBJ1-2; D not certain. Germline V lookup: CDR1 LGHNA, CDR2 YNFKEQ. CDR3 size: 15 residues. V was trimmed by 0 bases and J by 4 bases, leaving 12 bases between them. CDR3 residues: CASSQDYQPGYGYTF. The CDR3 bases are TGTGCCAGCAGCCAAGATTATCAGCCCGGCTATGGCTACACCTTC.

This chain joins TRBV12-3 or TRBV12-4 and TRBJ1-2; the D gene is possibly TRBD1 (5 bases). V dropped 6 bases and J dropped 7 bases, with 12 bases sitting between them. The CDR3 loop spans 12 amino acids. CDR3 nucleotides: TGTGCCAGCAGCCCAATAAGGGGTGGCTACACCTTC. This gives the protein CASSPIRGGYTF.

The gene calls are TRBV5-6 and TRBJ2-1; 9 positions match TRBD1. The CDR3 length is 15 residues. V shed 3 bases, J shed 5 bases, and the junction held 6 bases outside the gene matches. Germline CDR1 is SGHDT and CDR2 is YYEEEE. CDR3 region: CASSWGQGSHNEQFF. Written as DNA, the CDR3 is TGTGCCAGCAGCTGGGGACAGGGTTCCCACAATGAGCAGTTCTTC.

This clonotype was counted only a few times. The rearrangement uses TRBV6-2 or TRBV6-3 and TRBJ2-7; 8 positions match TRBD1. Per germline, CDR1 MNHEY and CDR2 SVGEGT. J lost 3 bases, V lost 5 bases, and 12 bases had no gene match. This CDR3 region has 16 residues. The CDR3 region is CASSQDRDRLNYEQYF. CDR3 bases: TGTGCCAGCAGTCAAGACCGGGACAGGCTTAACTACGAGCAGTACTTC.

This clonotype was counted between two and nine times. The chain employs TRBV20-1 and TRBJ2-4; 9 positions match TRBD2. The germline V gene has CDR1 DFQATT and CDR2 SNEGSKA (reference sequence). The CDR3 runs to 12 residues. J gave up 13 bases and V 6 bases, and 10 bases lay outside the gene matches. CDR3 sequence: CSAKLAGRLQYF. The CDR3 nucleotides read TGCAGTGCAAAGCTAGCGGGACGACTGCAGTACTTC.